Below are 5 T cell receptor gamma chains sequenced from a single sample in a study of gamma delta lymphoproliferative disorders and STAT genes. Genomic DNA from isolated PBMCs served as the sequencing template. TCRdb processed the multiplex PCR reads again with the CATT caller. The table records about 1,600 gamma-chain clones, 8.5% to 10% of them present only once. The sequencing input was blood. These receptors were taken from a human donor in good health.

By sample share, this clone is medium-sized. The DNA is left out, because the CDR3 cannot be placed on it with certainty; the CDR3 is given as TCRdb lists it. Here the V gene is TRGV11, but the J gene went uncalled. TRGV11 is an ORF, and what it does is uncertain. Including both end residues, the CDR3 is 17 amino acids long. The CDR3 region is CTTVPAGLGLDYYKKLF.

This clone counts as medium-sized (0.01 to 0.1%). The chain employs TRGV8 and TRGJ1 or TRGJ2. The J gene was not available in TCRdb and was assigned here by matching the DNA to germline segments. CDR3 length: 15 residues. Germline V CDR1 and CDR2: VENAVY, YDSYNSRV. Unmatched junction bases numbered 9, after V lost 4 bases and J lost 0 bases. The CDR3 nucleotides read TGTGCCACCTGGGACCCCCCCTGGAATTATTATAAGAAACTCTTT. This translates into CATWDPPWNYYKKLF.

Within the sample, this clone is medium-sized (0.01 to 0.1%). The chain links TRGV2 to TRGJ1 or TRGJ2. TCRdb gives no J gene; it was assigned here by matching the DNA to germline. V lost 0 bases to trimming and J lost 12 bases; unmatched junction nucleotides: 5. The CDR3 consists of 11 residues. Per the germline V gene, CDR1 is EGSNGY and CDR2 is YDSYNSKV. The CDR3 loop reads CATWDGRSKLF. CDR3 sequence (DNA): TGTGCCACCTGGGACGGGCGGTCGAAACTCTTT.

This clone counts as medium-sized. The chain couples TRGV4 to TRGJ1 or TRGJ2. Here the J gene was assigned by germline matching of the DNA, as TCRdb has none. The CDR3 sequence is 12 residues long. The germline gives CDR1 EGSTGY, CDR2 YDSYTSSV. The V and J ends lost 0 bases and 10 bases, in that order; junction bases with no gene match: 6. The CDR3 nucleotides are TGTGCCACCTGGGATGGGCCAAGAAAGAAACTCTTT. Translating gives CATWDGPRKKLF.

V and J are TRGV5P and TRGJ1 or TRGJ2. TCRdb supplies no J gene; here it was assigned by aligning the nucleotide sequence to germline. TRGV5P is deemed a pseudogene. The length of the CDR3 is 14 residues. Here the CDR3 DNA reads TGTGCCACCTGGGGATTGTCGAATTATTATAAGAAACTCTTT. Protein product: CATWGLSNYYKKLF.